These 10 T cell receptor beta chains share one sample of origin, sequenced in a study of beta chain features in type 1 diabetes. Study-wide points: In every one of the four CD4+ subsets, TCRB CDR3s were moderately but significantly shorter in Type 1 diabetes patients.

Their recognized antigens are unknown. The sequenced template was cDNA made from the entire isolated RNA. TCRdb keeps only in-frame clones here, not all; method: immunoSEQ multiplex PCR. The data contain 600,000 to 700,000 clones, about an eighth of them singletons. Sequences were obtained from naive CD4+ T cells from blood. These receptors all stem from a man under 40 with type 1 diabetes.

This chain connects TRBV15 to TRBJ2-2, with D perhaps matching TRBD1 (5 bases). The length of the CDR3 is 13 residues. The germline CDR1 and CDR2 sequences are LNHNV and YYDKDF (reference sequence). Deletions cut 0 bases from V and 13 bases from J, with 12 bases between. The CDR3 is CATSRDFPGRLFF. Written as DNA, the CDR3 is TGTGCCACCAGCAGAGATTTCCCAGGGCGGCTGTTTTTT.

The rearrangement links TRBV6-1 to TRBJ2-7; D is possibly TRBD2 (5 bases). The CDR3 totals 15 residues. Germline V CDR1 and CDR2: MNHNS, SASEGT. The V and J ends lost 6 bases and 3 bases respectively, with 18 bases between them. This CDR3 reads CASSNGSPVDYEQYF. The CDR3 DNA reads as TGTGCCAGCAGCAATGGGAGTCCTGTCGACTACGAGCAGTACTTC.

This clone occurred a few times. The V gene is TRBV5-1, the J gene TRBJ2-7; D may be TRBD2 (6 bases). The length of the CDR3 is 15 residues. Germline V lookup: CDR1 SGHRS, CDR2 YFSETQ. V was clipped by 7 bases and J by 6 bases, with 23 bases between them. CDR3 protein: CASCPGTEGVGEQYF. DNA for the CDR3: TGCGCCAGCTGCCCTGGGACTGAAGGTGTAGGCGAGCAGTACTTC. The whole variable domain, remainder taken from reference TRBV5-1 and TRBJ2-7, is KAGVTQTPRYLIKTRGQQVTLSCSPISGHRSVSWYQQTPGQGLQFLFEYFSETQRNKGNFPGRFSGRQFSNSRSEMNVSTLELGDSALYLCASCPGTEGVGEQYFGPGTRLTVT.

The table lists this clone with a few counts. V and J are TRBV6-5 and TRBJ2-5; D gene unclear. Germline values: CDR1 MNHEY, CDR2 SVGAGI. The CDR3 loop spans 14 amino acids. Trimming took 6 bases from V and 4 from J, leaving 15 bases between them. CDR3 DNA: TGTGCCAGCAGCACCCCCGGTTGGAGAGAGACCCAGTACTTC. Translation gives CASSTPGWRETQYF.

This clone turned up a few times. V is TRBV11-2 and J is TRBJ2-7; possibly TRBD1 for D (5 bases). Germline assignment: CDR1 SGHAT and CDR2 FQNNGV. The V and J ends lost 2 bases and 6 bases respectively, with 11 bases between them. This CDR3 is 13 amino acids long. CDR3 loop: CASSLLGRAEQYF. CDR3 DNA sequence: TGTGCCAGCAGCTTATTGGGCAGGGCCGAGCAGTACTTC.

The chain uses TRBV4-2 and TRBJ2-7; D is perhaps TRBD2 (7 bases). The CDR3 runs 15 residues. V gave up 0 bases and J gave up 7 bases, with 16 bases separating them. Germline lookup yields CDR1 LGHNA and CDR2 YNFKEQ. CDR3 DNA sequence: TGTGCCAGCAGCCAAGAGCTCCAGGGGAGGGGTGAGCAGTACTTC. Translated, it gives CASSQELQGRGEQYF.

There are a few counts of this clone. The chain uses TRBV11-1 and TRBJ1-5; TRBD1 matches at 10 bases. V dropped 5 bases and J dropped 6; count of bases not matched to a gene: 4. The CDR3 consists of 14 residues. CDR1 and CDR2 (germline): SGHAT, FQDESV (reference sequence). The CDR3 region has the DNA TGTGCCAGCAGCCTCGGACAGGGGGGTCAGCCCCAGCATTTT. Translating gives CASSLGQGGQPQHF.

This rearrangement joins TRBV9 to TRBJ2-7; TRBD1 aligns across 8 bases. V trimming: 4 bases; J trimming: 6 bases; junction bases outside the gene matches: 9. This CDR3 has 14 residues. Germline V CDR1 and CDR2: SGDLS, YYNGEE. The CDR3 reads CASSPDRAAAEQYF. CDR3 DNA sequence: TGTGCCAGCAGCCCGGACAGGGCGGCCGCCGAGCAGTACTTC.

This clone was seen a handful of times. This chain uses TRBV7-2 with TRBJ2-7, with D perhaps matching TRBD2 (7 bases). The CDR3 covers 16 residues. Trimming stripped 1 base from V and 7 bases from J, with 20 bases between. Germline loops: CDR1 SGHTA, CDR2 FQGNSA. In DNA form, the CDR3 reads TGTGCCAGCAGCTTAGGGTCTCCGGCGGGGGCGCGGGAGCAGTACTTC. This sequence encodes CASSLGSPAGAREQYF.

The chain combines TRBV30 with TRBJ2-2; no clear D gene. This CDR3 is built from 11 residues. Per germline, CDR1 GTSNPN and CDR2 SVGIG (reference sequence). Between the trimmed V and J ends, which lost 0 bases and 7 bases, there was a span of 3 bases. CDR3 in DNA: TGTGCCTGGAGTGTAATCGGGGAGCTGTTTTTT. Translating gives CAWSVIGELFF.